The TCR beta chain under discussion was sequenced for a study of T-cell reconstitution after alpha-beta-depleted transplantation in children. Unique molecular identifiers were used to barcode this TCRbeta library. TCRdb ran MiXCR on the PCR reads and lists one entry per CDR3 protein. The sample yields 240,000 or so distinct CDR3 sequences, 12% seen once. The CDR3 totals 13 residues. Looked up from germline, CDR1 is MNHEY and CDR2 is SVGAGI. Trimming removed 0 bases from V and 5 bases from J, with 5 bases in between. In its sample, this clonotype was seen many times. The sample was PBMCs from the stem cell graft donor, taken from the stem cell graft. The rearrangement joins TRBV6-5 to TRBJ2-1; D is undetermined. The TCR comes from a human donor who donated a stem cell graft to a child with acute lymphoblastic leukemia. CDR3 in amino acids: CASSYSIHNEQFF. The DNA for the CDR3 is TGTGCCAGCAGTTACTCGATCCACAATGAGCAGTTCTTC.